The 21 T cell receptor beta chains listed next were all sequenced from one sample in a study of response to subunit inactivated influenza vaccine. TCRdb used MiXCR to reprocess the RT-PCR reads, holding one entry per CDR3 protein. This sample has hundreds of thousands of distinct CDR3 sequences, with around a fifth found just once. Specimen: PBMCs from blood, collected about 20 months after vaccination. The receptor source for this set is a man aged 50 to 75 who received an inactivated influenza vaccine.

The J gene is TRBJ2-5, the V gene TRBV20-1; D ambiguous. Germline V lookup: CDR1 DFQATT, CDR2 SNEGSKA (reference sequence). This CDR3 has 13 residues. Trimming removed 4 bases from V and 1 base from J, with 10 bases in between. CDR3 region: CSANTVSQETQYF. The CDR3, as DNA: TGCAGTGCTAATACAGTCTCCCAAGAGACCCAGTACTTC.

The rearrangement links TRBV25-1 to TRBJ2-1; 10 bases map to TRBD2. This CDR3 has 16 residues. J was trimmed by 8 bases and V by 1 base; bases with no gene match: 8. Per germline, CDR1 MGHDK and CDR2 SYGVNS. The CDR3 DNA sequence: TGTGCCAGCAGTGAATTGGATAGCGGGAGGAACGATGAGCAGTTCTTC. Amino acid sequence: CASSELDSGRNDEQFF.

This clonotype was recorded once. Compared with germline, one end of the junction differs, possibly owing to a read error. The genes are TRBV12-3 or TRBV12-4 and TRBJ1-1, with 10 bases aligning to TRBD1. This CDR3 is built from 14 residues. The CDR3: CASRDRGSHTEALF. CDR3 nucleotide sequence: TGTGCCAGCAGGGACAGGGGGTCGCACACTGAAGCTTTGTTT.

This sequence joins TRBV4-1 and TRBJ2-3; D unclear. The ends were cut back, 2 bases at V and 1 base at J, with 13 bases in the middle. The CDR3 runs to 16 residues. Germline CDR1 reads MGHRA; CDR2 reads YSYEKL. The CDR3 is CASSQSLPAGTDTQYF. The CDR3 DNA is TGCGCCAGCAGCCAATCACTCCCGGCGGGCACAGATACGCAGTATTTT.

This clonotype was observed once. A much more abundant neighbour one base away suggests this may be a read error. The chain combines TRBV7-2 with TRBJ1-5; D possibly corresponds to TRBD1 (5 bases). Per the germline V gene, CDR1 is SGHTA and CDR2 is FQGNSA. CDR3 length: 14 amino acids. DNA of the CDR3: TGTGCCAGCAGCTACCCCTGGGGCAATCAGTCCCAGCATTTT. Its protein is CASSYPWGNQSQHF. The variable domain in full, completed from reference TRBV7-2 and TRBJ1-5, reads GAGVSQSPSNKVTEKGKDVELRCDPISGHTALYWYRQSLGQGLEFLIYFQGNSAPDKSGLPSDRFSAERTGGSVSTLTIQRTQQEDSAVYLCASSYPWGNQSQHFGDGTRLSIL.

This clonotype was counted at least ten times. The rearrangement joins TRBV15 to TRBJ1-5; no clear D. This CDR3 region has 15 residues. Germline V lookup: CDR1 LNHNV, CDR2 YYDKDF (reference sequence). V lost 0 bases, J lost 9 bases, and 15 bases lay in between. CDR3 bases: TGTGCCACCAGCAGAGATCGAGCAGGCTATGCGCCCCAGCATTTT. Translation: CATSRDRAGYAPQHF.

The V call is TRBV24-1, the J call TRBJ2-3; 8 bases are a match to TRBD1. CDR3 length: 16 residues. Germline CDR1 reads KGHDR; CDR2 reads SFDVKD. V trimming: 6 bases; J trimming: 3 bases; junction bases outside the gene matches: 10. The CDR3 DNA reads TGTGCCACCAGTCAGACAGGGGTGGGAAAAACAGATACGCAGTATTTT. Encoded protein: CATSQTGVGKTDTQYF.

The chain couples TRBV5-1 to TRBJ1-1; tentative D call: TRBD1 (5 bases). V was pared by 0 bases and J by 0 bases, with 12 bases between. CDR3 length: 16 amino acids. Looked up from germline, CDR1 is SGHRS and CDR2 is YFSETQ. CDR3 nucleotides: TGCGCCAGCAGCTTGGATGAGGCAGGGATGAACACTGAAGCTTTCTTT. Protein product: CASSLDEAGMNTEAFF.

The rearrangement links TRBV28 to TRBJ1-1; 7 nucleotides line up with TRBD1. CDR1 and CDR2 (germline): MDHEN, SYDVKM. The J segment lost 0 bases and the V segment lost 10 bases, leaving 17 bases of the junction unmatched. This CDR3 has 17 amino acids. CDR3 DNA: TGTGCCACCCGAGGGACAGTGTCCCGATTCATGAACACTGAAGCTTTCTTT. It yields the protein CATRGTVSRFMNTEAFF.

V usage is TRBV20-1 and J usage is TRBJ2-1, with D perhaps matching TRBD1 (5 bases). The germline CDR1 and CDR2 sequences are DFQATT and SNEGSKA (reference sequence). Trimming removed 1 base at V and 1 base at J, with 8 bases between. The CDR3 has 14 amino acids. CDR3 sequence: CSARVTASYNEQFF. The DNA of the CDR3 is TGCAGTGCTAGAGTGACAGCGTCCTACAATGAGCAGTTCTTC.

This sequence joins TRBV20-1 and TRBJ1-5; 9 nucleotides match TRBD1. CDR1 and CDR2 from the germline V gene are DFQATT and SNEGSKA (reference sequence). J was trimmed by 2 bases and V by 3 bases; bases with no gene match: 8. CDR3 size: 16 residues. In DNA, the CDR3 is TGCAGTGCTAGGAACCCGGGACAGGGTGGCAATCAGCCCCAGCATTTT. It specifies CSARNPGQGGNQPQHF.

V and J are TRBV20-1 and TRBJ1-1; D is possibly TRBD1 (5 bases). CDR3 length: 15 residues. CDR1 is DFQATT and CDR2 is SNEGSKA in the germline V gene (reference sequence). V lost 5 bases, J lost 3 bases, and 19 bases lay in between. In nucleotides, the CDR3 is TGCAGTGCTGCGAACTTCGGGACCGGCCACACTGAAGCTTTCTTT. Protein product: CSAANFGTGHTEAFF.

CDR3 loop: CASSPRGAGANVLTF. The CDR3 coding sequence is TGTGCCAGCAGCCCGCGGGGCGCTGGGGCCAACGTCCTGACTTTC. The chain has TRBV6-1 and TRBJ2-6; perhaps TRBD2 as D (6 bases). Germline CDR1 MNHNS, CDR2 SASEGT. This CDR3 comprises 15 residues. V lost 6 bases to trimming and J lost 2 bases, with 11 bases between them.

The genes are TRBV28 and TRBJ2-2, with 11 bases aligning to TRBD1. The CDR3 runs 12 residues. The V gene's germline CDR1 is MDHEN and CDR2 SYDVKM. The V gene end was trimmed by 11 bases and the J gene end by 6 bases; junction bases not matched to a gene: 2. As DNA, the CDR3 is TGTGCCTCGGGACAGGGGGCCGGGGAGCTGTTTTTT. Protein: CASGQGAGELFF.

There are a few counts of this clonotype. V and J are TRBV28 and TRBJ2-1; D call uncertain. This CDR3 is 13 amino acids long. Trimming pared 4 bases from V and 6 bases from J, leaving 10 bases between. The V gene's germline CDR1 is MDHEN and CDR2 SYDVKM. The CDR3 DNA reads as TGTGCCAGCAGTTATGCGAAGACCAATGAGCAGTTCTTC. It specifies CASSYAKTNEQFF.

This clonotype was counted ten times or more. V and J are TRBV6-1 and TRBJ2-7; D remains unclear. Germline loops: CDR1 MNHNS, CDR2 SASEGT. V lost 2 bases, J lost 3 bases, and 5 bases lay in between. CDR3 size: 12 residues. DNA of the CDR3: TGTGCCAGCAGTGAATTTGGCTACGAGCAGTACTTC. Residues: CASSEFGYEQYF.

This clonotype was counted only a few times. The J gene is TRBJ2-7, the V gene TRBV15; 8 nucleotides align to TRBD2. V lost 3 bases and J lost 2; bases outside the gene matches: 0. The CDR3 sequence is 13 residues long. Germline CDR1 and CDR2: LNHNV and YYDKDF (reference sequence). CDR3 in amino acids: CATSRGLAYEQYF. As DNA, the CDR3 is TGTGCCACCAGCAGGGGACTAGCCTACGAGCAGTACTTC.

This clonotype has more than one count but fewer than ten. This chain joins TRBV28 and TRBJ1-1, with D hard to call. There are 14 residues in the CDR3. V was pared by 5 bases and J by 1 base, with 11 bases between. Per germline, CDR1 MDHEN and CDR2 SYDVKM. The CDR3 DNA sequence: TGTGCCAGCAGTCAATATATGGGGAACACTGAAGCTTTCTTT. Translating gives CASSQYMGNTEAFF.

This clonotype appeared a few times. The rearrangement uses TRBV12-3 or TRBV12-4 and TRBJ2-2, with D perhaps matching TRBD1 or TRBD2 (6 bases each). The CDR3 covers 12 residues. V lost 8 bases and J 4 bases, leaving 8 bases between the germline ends. CDR3 protein: CASEGGTGELFF. The CDR3 bases are TGTGCCAGCGAGGGGGGCACCGGGGAGCTGTTTTTT.

This clonotype is medium-sized. The chain links TRBV11-2 to TRBJ1-1; D may be TRBD1 (5 bases). The CDR3 loop spans 14 amino acids. V lost 0 bases and J lost 4, with 9 bases in between. The germline gives CDR1 SGHAT, CDR2 FQNNGV. Written as DNA, the CDR3 is TGTGCCAGCAGCTTAGAAGGGGTAGGCACTGAAGCTTTCTTT. It encodes CASSLEGVGTEAFF.

For the CDR3, the DNA is TGTGCCAGCAGTTTAACCGGTAGGGCAGCCTCCACAGATACGCAGTATTTT. Its translation is CASSLTGRAASTDTQYF. This rearrangement joins TRBV28 to TRBJ2-3, with D unclear. The CDR3 has 17 amino acids. V was shortened by 2 bases and J by 2 bases, with 17 bases between the two germline ends. Germline-derived CDR1 and CDR2 are MDHEN and SYDVKM.